These 8 T cell receptor beta chains originate from one sample sequenced in a study of blood T cell repertoires in COVID-19. This table comes from immunoSEQ multiplex PCR, and its TCRdb copy is limited to in-frame clones, with some not included. The sample shows fewer than 350,000 clones, around 84% of them seen only once. The sample comprised PBMCs or T cells enriched from blood (not recorded which). The receptors stem from a woman in her 50s who had recovered from COVID-19.

This rearrangement joins TRBV6-5 to TRBJ1-5; no reliable D call. The CDR3 totals 13 residues. With 8 bases removed from V and 1 base from J, the gap between germline ends came to 9 bases. CDR1 MNHEY and CDR2 SVGAGI come from the germline V gene. The CDR3 coding sequence is TGTGCCAGCCTCCCGAGGAGCAATCAGCCCCAGCATTTT. Its protein product is CASLPRSNQPQHF.

The CDR3 loop reads CASSQMYLTGTDYGYTF. The DNA for the CDR3 is TGCGCCAGCAGCCAAATGTACCTGACCGGGACAGACTATGGCTACACCTTC. This chain joins TRBV4-3 and TRBJ1-2; 7 nucleotides match TRBD1. The germline V gene has CDR1 LGHNA and CDR2 YSLEER. Trimming took 2 bases from V and 3 from J; bases not matched to a gene: 12. The CDR3 contains 17 residues.

The CDR3 loop is CASSPITGGNEAFF. DNA for the CDR3: TGTGCCAGCTCACCAATAACGGGGGGGAATGAAGCTTTCTTT. The V and J genes are TRBV18 and TRBJ1-1, with a weak D call TRBD1 (5 bases). This CDR3 is built from 14 residues. V was clipped by 2 bases and J by 7 bases, with 14 bases between them. The germline V gene has CDR1 KGHSH and CDR2 LQKENI.

V usage is TRBV29-1 and J usage is TRBJ1-5, with D tentatively TRBD1 (5 bases). CDR1 is SQVTM and CDR2 is ANQGSEA in the germline V gene. The CDR3 runs 14 residues. Between the trimmed V and J ends, which lost 0 bases and 6 bases, there was a span of 12 bases. CDR3 amino acids: CSVEEGGGGQPQHF. The CDR3 nucleotides are TGCAGCGTTGAAGAGGGGGGTGGCGGTCAGCCCCAGCATTTT.

As DNA, the CDR3 is TGTGCCAGCACCCCGACAGGGAAGGGGAGAGATGGCTACACCTTC. Amino acids: CASTPTGKGRDGYTF. The V gene is TRBV6-6, the J gene TRBJ1-2; TRBD1 aligns across 7 bases. Per germline, CDR1 MNHNY and CDR2 SVGAGI (reference sequence). The CDR3 runs to 15 residues. V lost 7 bases to trimming and J lost 6 bases; unmatched junction nucleotides: 14.

A single count supports this clone. The rearrangement joins TRBV29-1 to TRBJ2-2; D is ambiguous. Germline loops: CDR1 SQVTM, CDR2 ANQGSEA. This CDR3 is built from 12 residues. V lost 4 bases to trimming and J lost 6 bases, with 9 bases between them. The CDR3 loop is CSVVSAPGELFF. The CDR3 nucleotides read TGCAGCGTTGTGTCTGCGCCCGGGGAGCTGTTTTTT.

This chain uses TRBV11-3 with TRBJ2-1; 10 nucleotides agree with TRBD2. J gave up 8 bases and V 8 bases, and 12 bases lay outside the gene matches. Per the germline V gene, CDR1 is SGHNT and CDR2 is YENEEA. The CDR3 loop spans 15 amino acids. This CDR3 is CASREYPSGSYEQFF. Here the CDR3 DNA reads TGTGCCAGCCGCGAGTACCCTAGCGGGAGCTATGAGCAGTTCTTC.

The rearrangement joins TRBV19 to TRBJ2-7; tentatively, D is TRBD2 (7 bases). Germline lookup yields CDR1 LNHDA and CDR2 SQIVND (reference sequence). Trimming removed 5 bases from V and 4 bases from J, with 18 bases in between. This CDR3 is built from 15 residues. The CDR3 protein is CASSVAGGREYEQYF. The CDR3 DNA reads TGTGCCAGTAGTGTCGCCGGGGGGCGGGAGTACGAGCAGTACTTC.